These 9 T cell receptor beta chains originate from one sample sequenced in a study of cytomegalovirus exposure and HLA in healthy donors. Use of 60 Vbeta and 13 Jbeta primers characterized the PCR. The table came from immunoSEQ multiplex PCR; TCRdb's copy has only in-frame clones and leaves some out. This sample has some 100,000 clones, with around 80% found just once. Material: PBMCs. These receptors were collected from a woman between 50 and 59 years old in good health and CMV-seropositive.

This clone was counted a single time. The rearrangement joins TRBV2 to TRBJ1-1; D is perhaps TRBD1 (6 bases). The CDR3 has 13 amino acids. CDR1 and CDR2 (germline): SNHLY, FYNNEI. Trimming shortened V by 4 bases and J by 6 bases, and 12 bases separated the two germline ends. Here the CDR3 DNA reads TGTGCCAGCAGTGGAGGCAGGGGCCCTGAAGCTTTCTTT. This encodes CASSGGRGPEAFF.

This clone has a single count. The chain links TRBV10-1 to TRBJ1-6, with 7 positions matching TRBD1. The CDR3 spans 14 residues. Unmatched junction bases numbered 2, after V lost 3 bases and J lost 6 bases. Per the germline V gene, CDR1 is WNHNN and CDR2 is SYGVQD (reference sequence). Written as DNA, the CDR3 is TGCGCCAGCAGTGATGCAGGGGGTAATTCACCCCTCCACTTT. Translated: CASSDAGGNSPLHF.

The rearrangement links TRBV5-1 to TRBJ1-2, with 8 nucleotides matching TRBD1. From germline, CDR1 is SGHRS and CDR2 YFSETQ. V gave up 4 bases and J gave up 6 bases; unmatched junction bases: 2. CDR3 length: 12 residues. CDR3 region: CASSPDRDGYTF. The CDR3 region has the DNA TGCGCCAGCAGCCCGGACAGGGATGGCTACACCTTC.

The genes are TRBV14 and TRBJ2-7; TRBD1 aligns across 7 bases. The CDR3 is 16 amino acids. V lost 4 bases and J lost 3; bases outside the gene matches: 12. In germline, CDR1 is SGHDN, CDR2 FVKESK. CDR3: CASSPPRGQVNYEQYF. As DNA, the CDR3 is TGTGCCAGCAGCCCCCCCCGCGGACAGGTGAACTACGAGCAGTACTTC.

This chain uses TRBV5-1 with TRBJ2-7; tentatively, D is TRBD1 (7 bases). CDR3 length: 13 residues. Trimming pared 4 bases from V and 4 bases from J, leaving 12 bases between. CDR1 is SGHRS, CDR2 YFSETQ, per germline. The CDR3: CASSPSGGYEQYF. The CDR3 bases are TGCGCCAGCAGCCCTTCAGGGGGGTACGAGCAGTACTTC.

V is TRBV2 and J is TRBJ1-1; D unclear. The germline gives CDR1 SNHLY, CDR2 FYNNEI. The CDR3 runs to 13 residues. V was clipped by 4 bases and J by 4 bases, with 10 bases between them. CDR3 region: CASSGGRATEAFF. The CDR3 DNA sequence: TGTGCCAGCAGTGGTGGGAGGGCCACTGAAGCTTTCTTT.

The chain has TRBV9 and TRBJ1-1; TRBD1 matches 7 bases. Germline V gene sequence: CDR1 SGDLS, CDR2 YYNGEE. The CDR3 is 14 residues long. V lost 4 bases, J lost 1 base, and 4 bases stayed unmatched. The CDR3 coding sequence is TGTGCCAGCAGCCGACGGACAGGGAACACTGAAGCTTTCTTT. Its protein product is CASSRRTGNTEAFF.

This sequence joins TRBV2 and TRBJ1-5; 7 bases align to TRBD1. Germline assignment: CDR1 SNHLY and CDR2 FYNNEI. The CDR3 has 14 residues. Trimming at V came to 1 base and at J to 7 bases, leaving 4 bases not matched to a gene. In DNA, the CDR3 is TGTGCCAGCAGTGAAGAGGGGGCAAGGCAGCCCCAGCATTTT. This codes for CASSEEGARQPQHF.

The chain combines TRBV18 with TRBJ2-2; D is possibly TRBD2 (6 bases). Per the germline V gene, CDR1 is KGHSH and CDR2 is LQKENI. The germline V and J ends were trimmed by 0 bases and 0 bases, with 14 bases remaining between them. CDR3 length equals 18 residues. CDR3 DNA: TGTGCCAGCTCACCACCGAGAGGAGGGATTACGAACACCGGGGAGCTGTTTTTT. Translating gives CASSPPRGGITNTGELFF.